Below are 9 T cell receptor beta chains sequenced from a single sample in a study of T cell repertoires in aging, cancer and after chemotherapy. Amplification of TCR beta used genomic DNA extracted from peripheral blood. TRB rearrangements spanning V, D and J were amplified using mixed TRB-A/B primers. TCRdb used MiXCR to reprocess the multiplex PCR reads, holding one entry per CDR3 protein. Among about 3,000 distinct CDR3 sequences listed, approximately 40% were seen once. The sample taken for sequencing was blood. Receptors were obtained from a human donor with a solid tumor.

This clonotype came up a few times. The rearrangement links TRBV19 to TRBJ2-1; 11 bases agree with TRBD1. Trimming took 3 bases from V and 7 from J; bases not matched to a gene: 5. CDR1 is LNHDA and CDR2 is SQIVND in the germline V gene (reference sequence). The CDR3 sequence is 15 residues long. The CDR3 region has the DNA TGTGCCAGTAGTATCGGGACAGGGGGGATAAATGAGCAGTTCTTC. It is translated as CASSIGTGGINEQFF.

The rearrangement links TRBV28 to TRBJ2-7; the D gene could be TRBD1 or TRBD2 (5 bases each). Germline V gene lookup returns CDR1 MDHEN and CDR2 SYDVKM. V lost 4 bases and J 0 bases, leaving 16 bases between the germline ends. The CDR3 has 16 amino acids. The CDR3 DNA follows: TGTGCCAGCAGTTCCACGGACGGGACGGCCTCCTACGAGCAGTACTTC. This sequence encodes CASSSTDGTASYEQYF.

CDR3: CASSLSPGSDNSPLHF. CDR3 in DNA: TGTGCCAGCAGTTTATCCCCAGGCAGCGATAATTCACCCCTCCACTTT. The rearrangement links TRBV27 to TRBJ1-6, with unresolved D. From germline, CDR1 is MNHEY and CDR2 SMNVEV (reference sequence). CDR3 length equals 16 residues. V was cut by 0 bases and J by 5 bases, with 11 bases left in between.

The CDR3 region is CASSHPTGEQYF. In nucleotides, the CDR3 is TGTGCCAGCAGCCACCCCACCGGCGAGCAGTACTTC. This chain joins TRBV28 and TRBJ2-7; D is unresolved. This CDR3 is built from 12 residues. Trimming pared 6 bases from V and 6 bases from J, leaving 12 bases between. Germline lookup yields CDR1 MDHEN and CDR2 SYDVKM.

The V and J genes are TRBV12-3 or TRBV12-4 and TRBJ2-2, with D perhaps assigned TRBD1 or TRBD2 (5 bases each). The CDR3 contains 15 residues. V lost 6 bases and J lost 3, with 14 bases in between. The CDR3 spells CASRTALGDTGELFF. In nucleotides, the CDR3 is TGTGCCAGCAGGACAGCGCTGGGAGACACCGGGGAGCTGTTTTTT.

By share, this clonotype ranks as large. The rearrangement uses TRBV29-1 and TRBJ2-7; perhaps TRBD2 as D (7 bases). The CDR3 has 13 residues. Looked up from germline, CDR1 is SQVTM and CDR2 is ANQGSEA. The V end was cut by 6 bases, the J end by 7 bases, with 19 bases between. The CDR3 region has the DNA TGCAGCGTCGTGCGGGGGCCTACTGGGGAGCAGTACTTC. Its protein product is CSVVRGPTGEQYF.

The J gene is TRBJ1-4, the V gene TRBV19; D not certain. The CDR3 sequence is 14 residues long. With 3 bases removed from V and 7 bases from J, the gap between germline ends came to 12 bases. The V gene's germline CDR1 is LNHDA and CDR2 SQIVND (reference sequence). The CDR3: CASSILGTAEKLFF. The CDR3 nucleotides read TGTGCCAGTAGTATCTTGGGTACCGCTGAAAAACTGTTTTTT.

This clonotype is large by share. The V gene is TRBV12-3 or TRBV12-4, the J gene TRBJ2-1; D possibly corresponds to TRBD2 (5 bases). V lost 6 bases to trimming and J lost 6 bases, with 6 bases between them. The length of the CDR3 is 11 residues. The CDR3 spells CASSLANEQFF. CDR3 coding DNA: TGTGCCAGCAGCCTAGCCAATGAGCAGTTCTTC.

The gene calls are TRBV7-3 and TRBJ2-5; a possible D gene is TRBD1 (6 bases). This CDR3 is built from 15 residues. The V and J ends lost 4 bases and 2 bases respectively, with 14 bases between them. The germline V gene has CDR1 SGHTA and CDR2 FQGTGA. The CDR3, as DNA: TGTGCCAGCAGCTATGGGGGCAACGGGCAAGAGACCCAGTACTTC. Protein product: CASSYGGNGQETQYF.